The 8 T cell receptor beta chains below were found in one sample sequenced in a study of kidney transplant recipient with SARS-CoV-2 infection. TCRdb itself ran the reads through MiXCR, one entry per CDR3 protein. The sample includes under 250,000 distinct CDR3 sequences, around 30% of them seen just once. The specimen comprised a blood sample, sampled at baseline and on day 111 from a kidney transplant recipient. The receptors shown here come from a male patient in his thirties who had COVID-19 and was a kidney transplant recipient. The graft donor may be the source of some T cells.

Comments on this clonotype: This sequence may be a read error, since a much larger clone differs from it by one base. V gene TRBV30 combines with J gene TRBJ1-2; no reliable D call. Looked up from germline, CDR1 is GTSNPN and CDR2 is SVGIG (reference sequence). This CDR3 is built from 16 residues. The ends were cut back, 5 bases at V and 4 bases at J, with 23 bases in the middle. CDR3 region: CAWVSMRYRKAYGYTF. In DNA, the CDR3 is TGTGCCTGGGTTAGTATGCGTTATAGAAAGGCCTATGGCTACACCTTC.

As concerns this clonotype: Being one base from a much bigger clone, this may be a read error. The V call is TRBV18, the J call TRBJ1-3; no clear D. This CDR3 is built from 13 residues. In germline, CDR1 is KGHSH, CDR2 LQKENI. The DNA for the CDR3 is TGTGCCAGCAAACTTGGCTCTAGAAACACCATATATTTT. It yields the protein CASKLGSRNTIYF.

Comments on this clonotype: With a much larger clone just one base away, this may be a read error. The rearrangement uses TRBV19 and TRBJ1-1; D possibly corresponds to TRBD1 (5 bases). Germline lookup yields CDR1 LNHDA and CDR2 SQIVND (reference sequence). This CDR3 is 15 amino acids long. Written as DNA, the CDR3 is TGTGCCAGTACCAAGGGACGGAAATGGAACACTGAAGCTTTGTTT. Its protein is CASTKGRKWNTEALF.

About this clonotype itself: A read error is possible here, since a much larger clone lies one base away. The chain employs TRBV7-9 and TRBJ1-2; the D is unclear. Germline CDR1 and CDR2: SEHNR and FQNEAQ (reference sequence). The V end lost 5 bases, the J end lost 4 bases, and 23 bases lay between the germline ends. The length of the CDR3 is 17 residues. In nucleotides, the CDR3 is TGTGCCAGCAGCCAGAGACCACACCATGGAAAGACCTATGGCTACACCTTC. Translation gives CASSQRPHHGKTYGYTF.

This clonotype was seen many times. The chain has TRBV11-3 and TRBJ1-2; no firm D call. The CDR3 is made up of 17 amino acids. V dropped 5 bases and J dropped 4 bases, with 23 bases sitting between them. CDR1 is SGHNT, CDR2 YENEEA, per germline. DNA for the CDR3: TGTGCCAGCAGCAGAAGAAGCGATCTCGGAAAGACCTATGGCTACACCTTC. Its protein product is CASSRRSDLGKTYGYTF.

This clonotype was seen ten or more times. V gene TRBV7-8 combines with J gene TRBJ2-7; D is unclear. Germline lookup yields CDR1 SGHVS and CDR2 FQNEAQ. Trimming left V 0 bases short and J 1 base short, with 16 bases between. The CDR3 contains 17 residues. The DNA of the CDR3 is TGTGCCAGCAGCTTAGCGCGTTCGGTCGCATATTCCTACGAGCAGTACTTC. Protein product: CASSLARSVAYSYEQYF.

This clonotype was counted a few times. The genes are TRBV11-3 and TRBJ2-3; no definite D call. The CDR3 spans 14 residues. V was pared by 5 bases and J by 3 bases, with 12 bases between. CDR1 is SGHNT, CDR2 YENEEA, per germline. The CDR3 loop reads CASSLWGQTDTQYF. CDR3 in DNA: TGTGCCAGCAGCCTCTGGGGTCAGACAGATACGCAGTATTTT.

To note about this clonotype: A clone one base away is much larger, so this may be a read error. The CDR3, as DNA: TGTGCCAGCAGCCATGAGTCAACGGCCGACCCTGAAGCTTTCTTT. This encodes CASSHESTADPEAFF. The chain is built from TRBV3-1 and TRBJ1-1; D unclear. The CDR3 totals 15 residues. V dropped 3 bases and J dropped 6 bases, with 17 bases sitting between them. Germline V gene data show CDR1 as LGHDT and CDR2 as YNNKEL (reference sequence).